A single sample gave rise to the 23 T cell receptor beta chains below, sequenced in a study of human T cells and chemical hapten exposure. Each CDR3 protein gets one entry after TCRdb re-called the RACE reads with MiXCR. The table shows around 360,000 distinct CDR3 sequences, with roughly 6.3% occurring only once. Time point of the sample: patch test 2, 6 weeks after DPC sensitization. The treatment here: therapeutic diphenylcyclopropenone sensitization with weekly scalp DPC. Sequenced here: whole blood, sampled in connection with sensitization to the hapten diphenylcyclopropenone (DPC). The source of these receptors is a woman aged 18 to 35 with alopecia areata. Some clones in this sample may be carry-over from other donors' samples.

This clonotype has just a few counts. The chain recombines TRBV7-9 with TRBJ2-3, with TRBD2 matching 11 bases. Germline V lookup: CDR1 SEHNR, CDR2 FQNEAQ (reference sequence). The J segment lost 0 bases and the V segment lost 4 bases, leaving 9 bases of the junction unmatched. This CDR3 is built from 18 residues. As DNA, the CDR3 is TGTGCCAGCAGCTCATTGGTAGCGGGGGGGCCAAGCACAGATACGCAGTATTTT. This translates into CASSSLVAGGPSTDTQYF.

This clonotype has ten or more counts. The chain joins TRBV6-4 to TRBJ1-3; D unclear. The germline CDR1 and CDR2 sequences are MRHNA and SNTAGT. CDR3 length equals 14 residues. With 3 bases removed from V and 1 base from J, the gap between germline ends came to 7 bases. The CDR3: CASSEGPSGNTIYF. The CDR3 DNA is TGTGCCAGCAGTGAGGGTCCGTCTGGAAACACCATATATTTT.

This clonotype was counted only a few times. CDR3 nucleotide sequence: TGTGCCAGCACCGACAGGGAGGCTAAAAACATTCAGTACTTC. Amino acid sequence: CASTDREAKNIQYF. The rearrangement links TRBV6-2 or TRBV6-3 to TRBJ2-4; the D gene is possibly TRBD1 (7 bases). The CDR3 covers 14 residues. V lost 7 bases and J 4 bases, leaving 14 bases between the germline ends. Looked up from germline, CDR1 is MNHEY and CDR2 is SVGEGT.

This clonotype showed up many times. V and J are TRBV3-1 and TRBJ2-2, with D possibly matching TRBD2 (6 bases). The germline V gene has CDR1 LGHDT and CDR2 YNNKEL (reference sequence). V lost 3 bases to trimming and J lost 9 bases, with 14 bases between them. The CDR3 length is 14 residues. The CDR3 bases are TGTGCCAGCAGCCATCAAGCCGGGGGTCGGGAGCTGTTTTTT. Translated: CASSHQAGGRELFF.

This chain connects TRBV4-1 to TRBJ2-1, with 9 nucleotides matching TRBD2. There are 15 residues in the CDR3. The trim removed 0 bases at V and 6 bases at J, leaving 3 bases unmatched. CDR1 and CDR2 from the germline V gene are MGHRA and YSYEKL. Here the CDR3 reads CASSQDGLASNEQFF. The CDR3 DNA sequence: TGCGCCAGCAGCCAAGATGGACTAGCGTCCAATGAGCAGTTCTTC.

This clonotype was counted many times. This chain connects TRBV15 to TRBJ1-4; a possible D gene is TRBD1 (5 bases). This CDR3 is built from 16 residues. Germline V CDR1 and CDR2: LNHNV, YYDKDF (reference sequence). Trimming removed 3 bases at V and 0 bases at J, with 11 bases between. The CDR3 is CATSRGRLTTNEKLFF. Written as DNA, the CDR3 is TGTGCCACCAGCAGGGGACGGCTCACAACTAATGAAAAACTGTTTTTT.

This chain joins TRBV4-3 and TRBJ2-3; D remains ambiguous. The CDR3 sequence is 15 residues long. Germline V gives CDR1 LGHNA, CDR2 YSLEER. The V gene lost 0 bases and the J gene lost 5 bases, with 12 bases spanning the gap. The CDR3 is CASSQDLDPGDTQYF. The CDR3 nucleotides are TGCGCCAGCAGCCAAGACCTCGACCCCGGAGATACGCAGTATTTT.

Turning to this clonotype: A read error may be the cause here, since a much bigger clone is one base away. The rearrangement links TRBV20-1 to TRBJ1-1, with D uncertain. Trimming stripped 7 bases from V and 4 bases from J, with 16 bases between. CDR3 length equals 13 residues. Germline V CDR1 and CDR2: DFQATT, SNEGSKA (reference sequence). CDR3 bases: TGCAGTGTTAGGGCCTTGGAGGTCACTGAAGCTTTCTTT. It specifies CSVRALEVTEAFF.

This clonotype was detected many times. The rearrangement links TRBV20-1 to TRBJ1-2; no firm D call. Between the trimmed V and J ends, which lost 0 bases and 4 bases, there was a span of 9 bases. The CDR3 loop spans 13 amino acids. CDR1 is DFQATT, CDR2 SNEGSKA, per germline (reference sequence). The CDR3 region is CSARDTRTYGYTF. The CDR3, as DNA: TGCAGTGCTAGAGATACAAGGACCTATGGCTACACCTTC.

This clonotype was counted many times. The rearrangement joins TRBV10-3 to TRBJ2-3, with no clear D. Germline V gene lookup returns CDR1 ENHRY and CDR2 SYGVKD. V was clipped by 8 bases and J by 0 bases, with 9 bases between them. There are 13 residues in the CDR3. This CDR3 reads CAIFNTSTDTQYF. For the CDR3, the DNA is TGTGCCATCTTTAACACTAGCACAGATACGCAGTATTTT.

This clonotype was seen a few times. The chain combines TRBV6-5 with TRBJ2-7; 12 nucleotides line up with TRBD2. The CDR3 has 17 residues. J was trimmed by 3 bases and V by 4 bases; bases with no gene match: 10. In germline, CDR1 is MNHEY, CDR2 SVGAGI. The CDR3 loop reads CASSWRTSGAEFYEQYF. The CDR3, as DNA: TGTGCCAGCAGTTGGCGGACTAGCGGGGCGGAGTTCTACGAGCAGTACTTC.

This clonotype was recorded many times. The genes are TRBV10-3 and TRBJ2-2, with TRBD1 as a possible D gene (6 bases). The CDR3 totals 10 residues. The V and J ends lost 10 bases and 8 bases respectively, with 8 bases between them. CDR1 is ENHRY and CDR2 is SYGVKD in the germline V gene. This chain's CDR3 is CATGTGELFF. The CDR3 DNA reads TGTGCCACAGGGACAGGGGAGCTGTTTTTT.

Many counts were recorded for this clonotype. The chain uses TRBV27 and TRBJ2-1; D not certain. Germline CDR1 reads MNHEY; CDR2 reads SMNVEV (reference sequence). V was trimmed by 4 bases and J by 5 bases, leaving 9 bases between them. The CDR3 consists of 13 residues. The CDR3 loop reads CASSWSLNNEQFF. The DNA for the CDR3 is TGTGCCAGCAGTTGGAGTCTTAACAATGAGCAGTTCTTC.

This sequence joins TRBV12-3 or TRBV12-4 and TRBJ2-3, with 8 bases lining up with TRBD1. The J segment lost 5 bases and the V segment lost 4 bases, leaving 8 bases of the junction unmatched. The CDR3 is made up of 15 amino acids. DNA for the CDR3: TGTGCCAGCAGTTCCTCCGCAGGGGGCGAAGATACGCAGTATTTT. Protein: CASSSSAGGEDTQYF.

This clonotype came up a few times. The chain couples TRBV3-2 to TRBJ2-1; the table calls TRBD2, which could not be checked here. TRBV3-2 counts as a pseudogene. This CDR3 has 10 amino acids. In nucleotides, the CDR3 is TGTGCCAGCAGCCAACTCCCCAAGTTCTTC. Protein sequence: CASSQLPKFF.

This rearrangement joins TRBV11-2 to TRBJ1-1; 7 nucleotides line up with TRBD1. Per the germline V gene, CDR1 is SGHAT and CDR2 is FQNNGV. The CDR3 sequence is 15 residues long. V lost 3 bases, J lost 0 bases, and 4 bases stayed unmatched. The CDR3 sequence is CASSLTGNVNTEAFF. In DNA form, the CDR3 reads TGTGCCAGCAGCTTGACAGGGAATGTGAACACTGAAGCTTTCTTT. The entire variable domain, with the rest obtained from reference TRBV11-2 and TRBJ1-1, is as follows: EAGVAQSPRYKIIEKRQSVAFWCNPISGHATLYWYQQILGQGPKLLIQFQNNGVVDDSQLPKDRFSAERLKGVDSTLKIQPAKLEDSAVYLCASSLTGNVNTEAFFGQGTRLTVV.

This chain links TRBV12-3 or TRBV12-4 with TRBJ1-1; D gene uncertain. V was clipped by 0 bases and J by 1 base, with 9 bases between them. The CDR3 spans 15 residues. The CDR3 DNA reads TGTGCCAGCAGTTTAGCCGCGATGAAGAACACTGAAGCTTTCTTT. Translating gives CASSLAAMKNTEAFF.

This clonotype turned up a few times. The CDR3 reads CSVRVGGSNQPQHF. In DNA form, the CDR3 reads TGCAGCGTCAGGGTAGGGGGCTCCAATCAGCCCCAGCATTTT. The gene calls are TRBV29-1 and TRBJ1-5; 7 nucleotides agree with TRBD1. The CDR3 covers 14 residues. With 6 bases clipped from V and 3 bases from J, the junction kept 8 bases outside the gene matches. Germline V CDR1 and CDR2: SQVTM, ANQGSEA.

The chain recombines TRBV28 with TRBJ2-7; D is perhaps TRBD1 (5 bases). V lost 9 bases to trimming and J lost 3 bases, with 21 bases between them. Germline V gives CDR1 MDHEN, CDR2 SYDVKM. CDR3 size: 15 residues. This CDR3 is CASRFQGASSYEQYF. For the CDR3, the DNA is TGTGCCAGTCGATTCCAAGGGGCCTCAAGCTACGAGCAGTACTTC.

This clonotype was detected a few times. This rearrangement joins TRBV29-1 to TRBJ2-5; a possible D gene is TRBD2 (6 bases). The V gene's germline CDR1 is SQVTM and CDR2 ANQGSEA. V shed 5 bases and J shed 0 bases, with 16 bases lying between them. The CDR3 spans 15 residues. CDR3 residues: CSVTLSGGYQETQYF. The CDR3 coding sequence is TGCAGCGTTACTCTTAGCGGAGGGTACCAAGAGACCCAGTACTTC.

This sequence joins TRBV5-1 and TRBJ1-2; D gene uncertain. The germline V gene has CDR1 SGHRS and CDR2 YFSETQ. Trimming removed 0 bases from V and 7 bases from J, with 7 bases in between. This CDR3 has 12 amino acids. The CDR3: CASSLGQVGYTF. CDR3 coding DNA: TGCGCCAGCAGCTTGGGGCAGGTTGGCTACACCTTC.

The genes are TRBV27 and TRBJ2-7; D might be TRBD1 or TRBD2, each matching 5 bases. Germline V gives CDR1 MNHEY, CDR2 SMNVEV (reference sequence). The CDR3 contains 14 residues. V gave up 5 bases and J gave up 0 bases, with 11 bases separating them. Here the CDR3 reads CASSRGDLSYEQYF. The CDR3 DNA follows: TGTGCCAGCAGTAGAGGGGACCTCTCCTACGAGCAGTACTTC.

This clonotype was detected only a few times. This chain uses TRBV25-1 with TRBJ1-1; 9 bases map to TRBD1. Trimming took 7 bases from V and 5 from J; bases not matched to a gene: 11. This CDR3 contains 15 residues. CDR1 and CDR2 from the germline V gene are MGHDK and SYGVNS. The CDR3 DNA reads TGTGCCAGCACCAACCCACAGGGGGCACATACTGAAGCTTTCTTT. Translated, it gives CASTNPQGAHTEAFF.